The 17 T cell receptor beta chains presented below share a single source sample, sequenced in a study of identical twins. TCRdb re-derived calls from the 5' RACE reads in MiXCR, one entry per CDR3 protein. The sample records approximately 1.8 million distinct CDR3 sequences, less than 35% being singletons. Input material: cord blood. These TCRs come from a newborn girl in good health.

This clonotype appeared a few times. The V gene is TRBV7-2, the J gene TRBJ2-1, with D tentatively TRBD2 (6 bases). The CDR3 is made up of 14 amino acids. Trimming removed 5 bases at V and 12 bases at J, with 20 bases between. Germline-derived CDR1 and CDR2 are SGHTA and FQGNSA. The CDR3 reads CASSRPGRDFGQFF. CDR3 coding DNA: TGTGCCAGCAGCCGTCCGGGAAGGGACTTCGGGCAGTTCTTC.

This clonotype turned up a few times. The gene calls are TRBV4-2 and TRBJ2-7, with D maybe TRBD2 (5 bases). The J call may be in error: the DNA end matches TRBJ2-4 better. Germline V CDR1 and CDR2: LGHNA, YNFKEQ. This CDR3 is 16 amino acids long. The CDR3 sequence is CASSQEIRAAGDIQYF. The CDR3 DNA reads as TGTGCCAGCAGCCAAGAAATAAGGGCCGCGGGTGACATTCAGTACTTC.

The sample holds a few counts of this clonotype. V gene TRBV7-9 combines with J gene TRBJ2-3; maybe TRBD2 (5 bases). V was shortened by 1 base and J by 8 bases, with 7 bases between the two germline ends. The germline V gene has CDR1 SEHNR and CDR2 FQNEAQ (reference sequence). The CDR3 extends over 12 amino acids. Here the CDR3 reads CASSLVASTQYF. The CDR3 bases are TGTGCCAGCAGCTTAGTAGCGAGTACGCAGTATTTT.

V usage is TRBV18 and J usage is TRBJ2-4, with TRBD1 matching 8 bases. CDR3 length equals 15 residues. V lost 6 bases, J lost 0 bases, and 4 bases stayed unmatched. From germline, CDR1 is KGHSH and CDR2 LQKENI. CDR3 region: CASSRTGQAKNIQYF. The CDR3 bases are TGTGCCAGCTCGCGGACAGGGCAAGCCAAAAACATTCAGTACTTC.

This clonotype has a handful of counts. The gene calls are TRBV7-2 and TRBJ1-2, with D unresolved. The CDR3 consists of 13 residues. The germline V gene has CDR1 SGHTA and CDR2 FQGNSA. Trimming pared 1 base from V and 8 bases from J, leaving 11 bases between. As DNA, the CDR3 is TGTGCCAGCAGCTTAGGCCTAACGGGGGGCTACACCTTC. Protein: CASSLGLTGGYTF.

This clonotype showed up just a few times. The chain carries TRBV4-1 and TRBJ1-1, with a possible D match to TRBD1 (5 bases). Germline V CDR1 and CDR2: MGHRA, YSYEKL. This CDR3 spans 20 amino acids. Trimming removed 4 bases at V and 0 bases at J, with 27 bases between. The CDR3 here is CASSRPGLTYPEPMNTEAFF. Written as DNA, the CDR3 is TGCGCCAGCAGCCGCCCGGGACTGACGTATCCTGAACCCATGAACACTGAAGCTTTCTTT.

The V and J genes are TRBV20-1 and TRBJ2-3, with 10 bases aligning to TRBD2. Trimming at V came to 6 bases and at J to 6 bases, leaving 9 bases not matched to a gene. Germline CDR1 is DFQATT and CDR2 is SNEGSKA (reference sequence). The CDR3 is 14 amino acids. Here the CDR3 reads CSAGSGGARDTQYF. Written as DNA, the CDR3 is TGCAGTGCCGGAAGCGGGGGGGCCAGGGATACGCAGTATTTT.

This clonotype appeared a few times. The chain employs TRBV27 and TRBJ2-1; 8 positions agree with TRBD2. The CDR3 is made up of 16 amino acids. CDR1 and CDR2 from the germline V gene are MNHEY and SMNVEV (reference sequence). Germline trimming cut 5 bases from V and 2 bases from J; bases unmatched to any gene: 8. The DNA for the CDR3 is TGTGCCAGCAGTCCACTAAAACTAGCGGCCTACAATGAGCAGTTCTTC. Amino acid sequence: CASSPLKLAAYNEQFF.

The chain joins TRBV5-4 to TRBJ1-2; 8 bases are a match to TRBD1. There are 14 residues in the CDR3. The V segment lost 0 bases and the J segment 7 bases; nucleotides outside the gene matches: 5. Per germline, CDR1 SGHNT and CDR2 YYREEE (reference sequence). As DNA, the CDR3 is TGTGCCAGCAGCTTGGACACAGGGGGTGGTGGCTACACCTTC. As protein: CASSLDTGGGGYTF.

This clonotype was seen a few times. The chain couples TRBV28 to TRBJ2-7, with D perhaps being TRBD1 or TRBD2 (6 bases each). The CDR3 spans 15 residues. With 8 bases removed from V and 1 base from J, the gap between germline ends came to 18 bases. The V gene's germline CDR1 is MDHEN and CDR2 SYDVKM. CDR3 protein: CASYGWGANSYEQYF. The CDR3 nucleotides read TGTGCCAGCTACGGGTGGGGGGCAAATTCCTACGAGCAGTACTTC.

The CDR3 loop is CASSVDGQTPLHF. CDR3 nucleotides: TGTGCCAGCAGCGTAGACGGACAGACCCCCCTCCACTTT. The chain links TRBV9 to TRBJ1-6; TRBD1 might be the D (6 bases). Germline V gene sequence: CDR1 SGDLS, CDR2 YYNGEE. The CDR3 covers 13 residues. V was cut by 0 bases and J by 13 bases, with 11 bases left in between.

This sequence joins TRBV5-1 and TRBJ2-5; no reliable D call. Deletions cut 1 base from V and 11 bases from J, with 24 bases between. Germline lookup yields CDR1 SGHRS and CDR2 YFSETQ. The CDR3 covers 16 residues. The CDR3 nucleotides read TGCGCCAGCAGCTTGTTTTCGGGCTACGAATACAATGAGCAGTACTTC. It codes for CASSLFSGYEYNEQYF.

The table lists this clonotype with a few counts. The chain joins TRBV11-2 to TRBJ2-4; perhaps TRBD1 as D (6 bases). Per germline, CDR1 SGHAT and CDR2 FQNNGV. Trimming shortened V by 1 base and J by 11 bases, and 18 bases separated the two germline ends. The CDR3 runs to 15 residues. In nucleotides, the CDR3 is TGTGCCAGCAGCTTAGGAATCAGGGACACTACTCTTCAGTACTTC. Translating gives CASSLGIRDTTLQYF.

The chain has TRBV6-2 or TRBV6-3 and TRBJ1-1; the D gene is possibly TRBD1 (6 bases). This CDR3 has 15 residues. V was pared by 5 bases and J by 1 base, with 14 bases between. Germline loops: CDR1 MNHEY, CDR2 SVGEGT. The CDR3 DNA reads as TGTGCCAGCAGTGCCAGGGGCTCGGGGAACACTGAAGCTTTCTTT. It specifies CASSARGSGNTEAFF.

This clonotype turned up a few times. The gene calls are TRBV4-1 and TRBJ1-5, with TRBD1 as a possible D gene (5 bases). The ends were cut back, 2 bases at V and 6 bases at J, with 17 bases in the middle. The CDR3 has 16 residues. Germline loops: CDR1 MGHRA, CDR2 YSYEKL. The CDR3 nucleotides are TGCGCCAGCAGCCAACAGGGACTCTTTCTGGGTCAGCCCCAGCATTTT. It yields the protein CASSQQGLFLGQPQHF.

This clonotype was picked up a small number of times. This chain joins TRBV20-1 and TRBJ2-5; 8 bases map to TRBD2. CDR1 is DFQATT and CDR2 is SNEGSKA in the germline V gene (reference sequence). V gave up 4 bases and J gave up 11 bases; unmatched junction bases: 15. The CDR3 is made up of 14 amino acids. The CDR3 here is CSANFPGGRSEQYF. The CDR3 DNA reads TGCAGTGCTAACTTTCCGGGGGGGCGGAGTGAGCAGTACTTC.

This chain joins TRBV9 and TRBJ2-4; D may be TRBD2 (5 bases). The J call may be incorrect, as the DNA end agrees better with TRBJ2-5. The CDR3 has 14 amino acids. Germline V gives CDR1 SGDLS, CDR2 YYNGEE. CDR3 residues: CASSVDGSSGTQYF. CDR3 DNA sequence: TGTGCCAGCAGCGTAGATGGGAGTTCGGGGACCCAGTACTTC.